Listed here is a single TCR beta chain. Trimming removed 5 bases at V and 2 bases at J, with 12 bases between. This CDR3 contains 14 residues. Germline V CDR1 and CDR2: SGHTA, FQGNSA. This entry belongs to a study of blood T cell repertoires in COVID-19. Across the whole study: Samples representing acute and convalescent COVID-19 were sourced from the United States, Italy and Spain.

Adults between roughly 18 and 100 years of age took part from fewer than 30 US areas. Membership in each cohort depended on participant-reported clinical history. All exposed participants met a person with COVID-19 within 2 weeks before entering the study. Clones were sequenced by immunoSEQ multiplex PCR, and TCRdb holds only the in-frame ones, with some missing. The data contain more than 350,000 clones, 88% of them singletons. This TCR came from a woman aged 18-29 years who had been exposed to COVID-19. This chain connects TRBV7-2 to TRBJ2-5, with D tentatively TRBD1 (5 bases). Sequenced sample: PBMCs or T cells enriched from blood (not recorded which). CDR3 protein: CASSILTVQETQYF. CDR3 sequence (DNA): TGTGCCAGCAGCATCCTGACAGTACAAGAGACCCAGTACTTC. The full variable domain, completed using reference TRBV7-2 and TRBJ2-5, is GAGVSQSPSNKVTEKGKDVELRCDPISGHTALYWYRQSLGQGLEFLIYFQGNSAPDKSGLPSDRFSAERTGGSVSTLTIQRTQQEDSAVYLCASSILTVQETQYFGPGTRLLVL.